Each of the 30 T cell receptor beta chains below was sequenced from the same sample in a study of patients and donors after allogeneic stem cell transplantation. TCRdb redid the calling of the RT-PCR reads with MiXCR, one entry per CDR3 protein. The table includes 900,000 to 1,000,000 distinct CDR3 sequences, under 20% detected once. The sequencing input was blood, either unsorted or a sorted T cell fraction (not recorded which). These receptors were obtained from a human donor who was either an allogeneic HSCT recipient or a stem cell or donor lymphocyte infusion donor (not recorded which). It is not recorded whose cells these are; they may come from a transplant donor.

This clonotype was detected a few times. The chain combines TRBV29-1 with TRBJ2-1, with 7 bases matching TRBD2. V was pared by 7 bases and J by 0 bases, with 6 bases of the junction left unmatched. Per the germline V gene, CDR1 is SQVTM and CDR2 is ANQGSEA. The length of the CDR3 is 14 residues. The CDR3 sequence: CSAKRDLSYNEQFF. The CDR3 region has the DNA TGCAGCGCAAAGCGGGATCTCTCCTACAATGAGCAGTTCTTC.

The chain is built from TRBV20-1 and TRBJ1-5, with D perhaps TRBD1 (5 bases). Germline CDR1 and CDR2: DFQATT and SNEGSKA (reference sequence). V lost 7 bases and J 6 bases, leaving 19 bases between the germline ends. CDR3 length: 14 amino acids. CDR3 sequence: CSVPGRGTSQPQHF. The CDR3 DNA reads TGCAGTGTACCGGGGAGGGGTACGTCTCAGCCCCAGCATTTT.

This chain joins TRBV6-1 and TRBJ2-5; 8 positions agree with TRBD1. This CDR3 comprises 13 residues. Losses at the gene ends were 7 bases for V and 4 bases for J; bases not matched to a gene: 5. Germline lookup yields CDR1 MNHNS and CDR2 SASEGT. The CDR3 is CASNPTGGETQYF. The CDR3 nucleotides read TGTGCCAGCAATCCAACAGGGGGAGAGACCCAGTACTTC.

The CDR3 loop reads CSVGRPGLADYEQYF. For the CDR3, the DNA is TGCAGCGTCGGACGGCCGGGACTAGCTGATTACGAGCAGTACTTC. This sequence joins TRBV29-1 and TRBJ2-7; 9 bases align to TRBD2. The J segment lost 4 bases and the V segment lost 6 bases, leaving 13 bases of the junction unmatched. Germline V lookup: CDR1 SQVTM, CDR2 ANQGSEA. The CDR3 has 15 residues.

The chain uses TRBV6-1 and TRBJ1-1, with 9 nucleotides matching TRBD1. V lost 6 bases and J lost 0; bases outside the gene matches: 11. Germline-derived CDR1 and CDR2 are MNHNS and SASEGT. There are 17 residues in the CDR3. CDR3 bases: TGTGCCAGCAGCTGGACAGGGGACTGGCTTTTGAACACTGAAGCTTTCTTT. This codes for CASSWTGDWLLNTEAFF.

The chain links TRBV6-5 to TRBJ1-6; D is uncertain. The V end was cut by 0 bases, the J end by 10 bases, with 16 bases between. This CDR3 has 16 residues. The V gene's germline CDR1 is MNHEY and CDR2 SVGAGI. CDR3 coding DNA: TGTGCCAGCAGTTACTCGAGTCCCTCCCAGAGCTCACCCCTCCACTTT. Encoded protein: CASSYSSPSQSSPLHF.

The V call is TRBV20-1, the J call TRBJ1-5; unclear D gene. The V gene's germline CDR1 is DFQATT and CDR2 SNEGSKA (reference sequence). The V end was cut by 6 bases, the J end by 7 bases, with 19 bases between. CDR3 length: 14 amino acids. The CDR3 coding sequence is TGCAGTGCCACTCAGCGGGAAGGAGGGCAGCCCCAGCATTTT. It codes for CSATQREGGQPQHF.

The chain recombines TRBV4-3 with TRBJ2-1; 9 bases fit TRBD1. J was trimmed by 2 bases and V by 0 bases; bases with no gene match: 5. Germline V gene data show CDR1 as LGHNA and CDR2 as YSLEER. This CDR3 comprises 17 residues. For the CDR3, the DNA is TGCGCCAGCAGCCAAGATCGAACAGGGGGCACCTACAATGAGCAGTTCTTC. Its protein is CASSQDRTGGTYNEQFF.

The CDR3 region is CSVKDEMNTEAFF. CDR3 coding DNA: TGCAGTGTTAAGGACGAAATGAACACTGAAGCTTTCTTT. J is TRBJ1-1 and V is TRBV20-1; D not certain. The germline gives CDR1 DFQATT, CDR2 SNEGSKA (reference sequence). The CDR3 contains 13 residues. Trimming stripped 7 bases from V and 0 bases from J, with 12 bases between.

The chain employs TRBV27 and TRBJ2-7, with D perhaps matching TRBD1 (5 bases). Trimming shortened V by 0 bases and J by 3 bases, and 12 bases separated the two germline ends. CDR3 length equals 15 residues. Per germline, CDR1 MNHEY and CDR2 SMNVEV (reference sequence). DNA for the CDR3: TGTGCCAGCAGTTTATCCCAGGGTTCCATCTACGAGCAGTACTTC. Translating it yields CASSLSQGSIYEQYF.

Only a few counts were recorded for this clonotype. This rearrangement joins TRBV20-1 to TRBJ1-4; D is ambiguous. The CDR3 covers 12 residues. Per the germline V gene, CDR1 is DFQATT and CDR2 is SNEGSKA (reference sequence). DNA of the CDR3: TGCATGCTGAGAGCGAAGGATGAAAAACTGTTTTTT. It yields the protein CMLRAKDEKLFF.

The gene calls are TRBV20-1 and TRBJ2-3, with D maybe TRBD2 (5 bases). The V gene lost 3 bases and the J gene lost 6 bases, with 10 bases spanning the gap. This CDR3 contains 12 residues. CDR1 is DFQATT and CDR2 is SNEGSKA in the germline V gene (reference sequence). In DNA, the CDR3 is TGCAGTGCTAGGCTACTAGGGGATACGCAGTATTTT. Its translation is CSARLLGDTQYF.

The chain uses TRBV6-1 and TRBJ2-3; possibly TRBD2 for D (5 bases). The CDR3 spans 13 residues. In germline, CDR1 is MNHNS, CDR2 SASEGT. V was pared by 8 bases and J by 0 bases, with 9 bases between. CDR3 amino acids: CASGRTSTDTQYF. As DNA, the CDR3 is TGTGCCAGCGGCCGGACTAGCACAGATACGCAGTATTTT.

The V call is TRBV24-1, the J call TRBJ2-1, with TRBD2 identical over 7 bases. The CDR3 totals 15 residues. Germline lookup yields CDR1 KGHDR and CDR2 SFDVKD. The V and J ends lost 5 bases and 0 bases, in that order; junction bases with no gene match: 3. DNA for the CDR3: TGTGCCACCAGTGTCGGGAGGAGCTCCTACAATGAGCAGTTCTTC. Amino acids: CATSVGRSSYNEQFF.

This clonotype has just a few counts. CDR3 protein: CATGRSNTGELFF. In nucleotides, the CDR3 is TGTGCGACCGGGCGGAGTAACACCGGGGAGCTGTTTTTT. This rearrangement joins TRBV24-1 to TRBJ2-2; D is unresolved. The CDR3 contains 13 residues. The germline gives CDR1 KGHDR, CDR2 SFDVKD.

This clonotype was seen at least ten times. The V and J genes are TRBV5-1 and TRBJ2-7; D unclear. This CDR3 contains 13 residues. Germline CDR1 is SGHRS and CDR2 is YFSETQ. Trimming took off 1 base at V and 6 bases at J, with 11 bases between the two ends. CDR3 sequence (DNA): TGCGCCAGCAGCTTGTTAGGCCCTAGCGAGCAGTACTTC. Protein sequence: CASSLLGPSEQYF.

This chain connects TRBV20-1 to TRBJ2-2, with D uncertain. Germline CDR1 is DFQATT and CDR2 is SNEGSKA (reference sequence). The CDR3 runs 12 residues. V was pared by 4 bases and J by 1 base, with 4 bases between. The chain's CDR3 is CSAIKNTGELFF. CDR3 nucleotides: TGCAGTGCTATAAAGAACACCGGGGAGCTGTTTTTT.

This chain connects TRBV3-1 to TRBJ1-2; TRBD1 is a possible D gene (5 bases). The CDR3 runs 16 residues. V was shortened by 0 bases and J by 0 bases, with 11 bases between the two germline ends. Germline CDR1 is LGHDT and CDR2 is YNNKEL (reference sequence). The CDR3 DNA reads as TGTGCCAGCAGCCAAGACCCGGGGCCTGCTAACTATGGCTACACCTTC. It codes for CASSQDPGPANYGYTF.

The rearrangement links TRBV9 to TRBJ2-5; the D gene is possibly TRBD1 (5 bases). The germline V and J ends were trimmed by 1 base and 2 bases, with 15 bases remaining between them. The CDR3 runs 16 residues. CDR1 is SGDLS, CDR2 YYNGEE, per germline. The CDR3 DNA follows: TGTGCCAGCAGCGTAACAACAGGTAACAAACAAGAGACCCAGTACTTC. Translated: CASSVTTGNKQETQYF.

This clonotype came up a few times. The J gene is TRBJ1-1, the V gene TRBV7-3; D call uncertain. The CDR3 is made up of 12 amino acids. V was cut by 3 bases and J by 10 bases, with 12 bases left in between. The V gene's germline CDR1 is SGHTA and CDR2 FQGTGA. Here the CDR3 DNA reads TGTGCCAGCAGCTTCACAGCTACGACAGCTTTCTTT. It yields the protein CASSFTATTAFF.

This clonotype was counted only a few times. This chain connects TRBV18 to TRBJ1-2, with 11 bases matching TRBD1. The CDR3 spans 14 residues. J gave up 6 bases and V 3 bases, and 3 bases lay outside the gene matches. Germline values: CDR1 KGHSH, CDR2 LQKENI. CDR3 DNA sequence: TGTGCCAGCTCACCGGGACAGGGGGAAAATGGCTACACCTTC. Protein: CASSPGQGENGYTF. Looking up the rest from reference TRBV18 and TRBJ1-2 gives the full variable domain: NAGVMQNPRHLVRRRGQEARLRCSPMKGHSHVYWYRQLPEEGLKFMVYLQKENIIDESGMPKERFSAEFPKEGPSILRIQQVVRGDSAAYFCASSPGQGENGYTFGSGTRLTVV.

The chain employs TRBV12-3 or TRBV12-4 and TRBJ1-1; D not resolved. Trimming shortened V by 1 base and J by 7 bases, and 16 bases separated the two germline ends. There are 15 residues in the CDR3. The DNA for the CDR3 is TGTGCCAGCAGTTTAGATATAACTTGGGTAAATGAAGCTTTCTTT. Encoded protein: CASSLDITWVNEAFF.

For the CDR3, the DNA is TGTGCCAGCAGCTTAGACCCTTATGAGCAGTTCTTC. Protein: CASSLDPYEQFF. The rearrangement links TRBV7-2 to TRBJ2-1; D unresolved. Trimming cost V 1 base and J 8 bases, with 6 bases left between them. The V gene's germline CDR1 is SGHTA and CDR2 FQGNSA. The CDR3 has 12 residues.

This clonotype showed up just a few times. The chain has TRBV5-1 and TRBJ1-1, with 11 bases identical to TRBD1. CDR3 size: 15 residues. With 4 bases clipped from V and 6 bases from J, the junction kept 8 bases outside the gene matches. Per germline, CDR1 SGHRS and CDR2 YFSETQ. The CDR3 loop is CASSPRDRGGAEAFF. The DNA for the CDR3 is TGCGCCAGCAGCCCTCGGGACAGGGGGGGTGCTGAAGCTTTCTTT.

This clonotype was picked up a small number of times. The chain has TRBV10-3 and TRBJ1-1; TRBD1 is a possible D gene (5 bases). This CDR3 is 16 amino acids long. V was shortened by 0 bases and J by 10 bases, with 21 bases between the two germline ends. Per germline, CDR1 ENHRY and CDR2 SYGVKD. The CDR3 loop is CAISESSPGSHTGAFF. The CDR3 bases are TGTGCCATCAGTGAGTCGAGTCCGGGGAGCCACACAGGAGCTTTCTTT.

This clonotype was found a few times. The rearrangement links TRBV28 to TRBJ1-1; 7 bases agree with TRBD1. The CDR3 is 15 residues long. Germline CDR1 and CDR2: MDHEN and SYDVKM. Trimming took 5 bases from V and 5 from J; bases not matched to a gene: 11. CDR3 DNA: TGTGCCAGCAGTCCCGGGGAGGGGGCAAAAACTGAAGCTTTCTTT. Translating it yields CASSPGEGAKTEAFF.

The V call is TRBV7-8, the J call TRBJ2-2; maybe TRBD2 (5 bases). Trimming pared 4 bases from V and 9 bases from J, leaving 12 bases between. Germline V gives CDR1 SGHVS, CDR2 FQNEAQ. The CDR3 is made up of 13 amino acids. CDR3 bases: TGTGCCAGCAGCTACCCTGGAGGCAGGGAGCTGTTTTTT. It codes for CASSYPGGRELFF.

The table lists this clonotype with a few counts. V and J are TRBV5-1 and TRBJ1-2, with TRBD1 identical over 11 bases. The CDR3 is 16 amino acids. CDR1 is SGHRS, CDR2 YFSETQ, per germline. V gave up 4 bases and J gave up 0 bases; unmatched junction bases: 5. CDR3 residues: CASSPGTGGANYGYTF. CDR3 in DNA: TGCGCCAGCAGCCCCGGGACAGGGGGTGCTAACTATGGCTACACCTTC.

This clonotype was found a few times. The chain combines TRBV7-8 with TRBJ1-5; maybe TRBD1 (6 bases). With 6 bases removed from V and 10 bases from J, the gap between germline ends came to 13 bases. CDR1 is SGHVS and CDR2 is FQNEAQ in the germline V gene. The CDR3 covers 12 residues. In DNA, the CDR3 is TGTGCCAGCAGGTCCCAAGGGGGACCCCAGCATTTT. Its translation: CASRSQGGPQHF.

CDR3 coding DNA: TGTGCCAGCAGTTTAGCGGACAGACACACTGAAGCTTTCTTT. Protein: CASSLADRHTEAFF. This chain links TRBV12-3 or TRBV12-4 with TRBJ1-1, with a tentative D call TRBD1 (6 bases). Trimming stripped 0 bases from V and 3 bases from J, with 8 bases between. CDR3 length: 14 residues.